The 22 T cell receptor beta chains reported below all come from one sample, sequenced in a study of cytomegalovirus exposure and HLA in healthy donors. PCR amplification relied on 60 Vbeta primers (plus 13 Jbeta primers). Only in-frame clones appear in the TCRdb table, and some are missing; sequencing was by immunoSEQ multiplex PCR. Here the sample spans 100,000 to 150,000 clones, around four fifths being singletons. Sequenced: PBMCs. Every receptor here comes from a woman aged 40 to 50 in good health and CMV-seropositive.

V is TRBV5-6 and J is TRBJ1-1; no clear D gene. The CDR3 runs to 11 residues. With 2 bases removed from V and 11 bases from J, the gap between germline ends came to 10 bases. CDR1 and CDR2 from the germline V gene are SGHDT and YYEEEE. The CDR3 reads CASSLRGSAFF. The CDR3 coding sequence is TGTGCCAGCAGCTTACGAGGCTCGGCTTTCTTT.

The chain employs TRBV28 and TRBJ1-1; D remains unclear. From germline, CDR1 is MDHEN and CDR2 SYDVKM. The CDR3 spans 13 residues. Trimming pared 8 bases from V and 0 bases from J, leaving 10 bases between. The CDR3 here is CASLGGLNTEAFF. The DNA for the CDR3 is TGTGCCAGCCTTGGAGGGCTGAACACTGAAGCTTTCTTT. The whole variable domain, filled in from reference TRBV28 and TRBJ1-1, reads DVKVTQSSRYLVKRTGEKVFLECVQDMDHENMFWYRQDPGLGLRLIYFSYDVKMKEKGDIPEGYSVSREKKERFSLILESASTNQTSMYLCASLGGLNTEAFFGQGTRLTVV.

The rearrangement uses TRBV6-5 and TRBJ2-1; D may be TRBD2 (7 bases). Germline CDR1 and CDR2: MNHEY and SVGAGI. Trimming removed 5 bases from V and 4 bases from J, with 15 bases in between. The CDR3 length is 15 residues. The CDR3 here is CASSHGEGGYNEQFF. The CDR3 bases are TGTGCCAGCAGTCATGGGGAGGGGGGGTACAATGAGCAGTTCTTC.

This chain connects TRBV4-1 to TRBJ1-5, with D maybe TRBD1 (6 bases). This CDR3 comprises 15 residues. Deletions cut 2 bases from V and 9 bases from J, with 17 bases between. Germline V gives CDR1 MGHRA, CDR2 YSYEKL. CDR3 protein: CASSQSDQGFRPQHF. The CDR3 nucleotides read TGCGCCAGCAGCCAATCAGATCAGGGGTTTCGGCCCCAGCATTTT.

The genes are TRBV10-1 and TRBJ2-6, with a weak D call TRBD1 (5 bases). The germline V gene encodes CDR1 WNHNN and CDR2 SYGVQD (reference sequence). There are 17 residues in the CDR3. Trimming shortened V by 10 bases and J by 0 bases, and 19 bases separated the two germline ends. The CDR3 DNA follows: TGCGCCACTCAAAGCAACAGGACCAACTCTGGGGCCAACGTCCTGACTTTC. Amino acid sequence: CATQSNRTNSGANVLTF.

The CDR3 nucleotides read TGTGCCAGCCAGCTTAGGGGGACCTACGAGCAGTACTTC. This gives the protein CASQLRGTYEQYF. The V call is TRBV7-8, the J call TRBJ2-7; D perhaps matches TRBD1 (6 bases). The CDR3 spans 13 residues. Germline assignment: CDR1 SGHVS and CDR2 FQNEAQ. Deletions cut 8 bases from V and 2 bases from J, with 13 bases between.

The sample holds one count of this clone. The chain has TRBV7-2 and TRBJ2-1; D is perhaps TRBD2 (6 bases). There are 14 residues in the CDR3. Looked up from germline, CDR1 is SGHTA and CDR2 is FQGNSA. V was clipped by 5 bases and J by 6 bases, with 14 bases between them. The CDR3 reads CASSPLGGGNEQFF. The CDR3 nucleotides are TGTGCCAGCAGCCCCCTGGGAGGAGGCAATGAGCAGTTCTTC.

The V and J genes are TRBV10-3 and TRBJ2-1; 12 bases fit TRBD1. Losses at the gene ends were 0 bases for V and 5 bases for J; bases not matched to a gene: 2. Germline CDR1 is ENHRY and CDR2 is SYGVKD. The CDR3 covers 16 residues. The CDR3 spells CAISESGTGGHNEQFF. As DNA, the CDR3 is TGTGCCATCAGTGAGTCGGGGACAGGGGGCCACAATGAGCAGTTCTTC.

The chain carries TRBV7-9 and TRBJ2-1; 11 bases agree with TRBD1. The V segment lost 4 bases and the J segment 3 bases; nucleotides outside the gene matches: 2. The V gene's germline CDR1 is SEHNR and CDR2 FQNEAQ (reference sequence). This CDR3 contains 15 residues. This chain's CDR3 is CASSYGTGGYNEQFF. The CDR3 region has the DNA TGTGCCAGCAGCTACGGGACAGGGGGCTACAATGAGCAGTTCTTC.

J is TRBJ1-2 and V is TRBV7-6; 7 bases are shared with TRBD1. The CDR3 runs to 16 residues. Germline V gene sequence: CDR1 SGHVS, CDR2 FNYEAQ. The trim removed 5 bases at V and 4 bases at J, leaving 13 bases unmatched. DNA for the CDR3: TGTGCCAGCAGCCCCCTGGACAGGACCGGCCTCTATGGCTACACCTTC. Its protein product is CASSPLDRTGLYGYTF.

The rearrangement links TRBV5-4 to TRBJ1-3; no reliable D call. This CDR3 has 12 amino acids. Trimming cost V 5 bases and J 2 bases, with 5 bases left between them. CDR1 SGHNT and CDR2 YYREEE come from the germline V gene (reference sequence). CDR3 in DNA: TGTGCCAGCAGTATAGCTGGAAACACCATATATTTT. This gives the protein CASSIAGNTIYF.

V usage is TRBV19 and J usage is TRBJ1-4; D is perhaps TRBD1 (5 bases). The CDR3 extends over 16 amino acids. Trimming took 0 bases from V and 5 from J, leaving 13 bases between them. The germline V gene encodes CDR1 LNHDA and CDR2 SQIVND (reference sequence). The CDR3 is CASSIDHGQLNEKLFF. In nucleotides, the CDR3 is TGTGCCAGTAGTATAGATCACGGACAACTCAATGAAAAACTGTTTTTT.

The J gene is TRBJ2-7, the V gene TRBV6-6; a weak D match, TRBD1 (6 bases). Germline values: CDR1 MNHNY, CDR2 SVGAGI (reference sequence). V shed 0 bases and J shed 6 bases, with 6 bases lying between them. The CDR3 runs 12 residues. CDR3 protein: CASSYSQGEQYF. The CDR3 nucleotides are TGTGCCAGCAGTTACTCACAGGGCGAGCAGTACTTC.

The V gene is TRBV4-2, the J gene TRBJ2-3; TRBD2 is a possible D gene (5 bases). The germline V gene encodes CDR1 LGHNA and CDR2 YNFKEQ. This CDR3 has 15 residues. The V and J ends lost 4 bases and 2 bases respectively, with 13 bases between them. This chain's CDR3 is CASSPPPGSTDTQYF. The CDR3 DNA follows: TGTGCCAGCAGCCCCCCCCCGGGATCCACAGATACGCAGTATTTT.

This clone was recorded a few times. The CDR3 nucleotides read TGTGCCAGCAGCTCAGACGGGACACTAAAAGGGCATGAGCAGTTCTTC. Translated: CASSSDGTLKGHEQFF. The V and J genes are TRBV7-2 and TRBJ2-1; the D gene is possibly TRBD1 (6 bases). Germline V gives CDR1 SGHTA, CDR2 FQGNSA. CDR3 length: 16 residues. V dropped 4 bases and J dropped 8 bases, with 21 bases sitting between them. Variable domain in full (rest from reference TRBV7-2 and TRBJ2-1): GAGVSQSPSNKVTEKGKDVELRCDPISGHTALYWYRQSLGQGLEFLIYFQGNSAPDKSGLPSDRFSAERTGGSVSTLTIQRTQQEDSAVYLCASSSDGTLKGHEQFFGPGTRLTVL.

The chain couples TRBV5-3 to TRBJ1-3; D is unclear. TRBV5-3 has ORF status, its function being uncertain. The ends were cut back, 3 bases at V and 1 base at J, with 11 bases in the middle. The CDR3 has 15 amino acids. CDR3 nucleotides: TGTGCCAGAAGCTGCCCCCCGGGGTCTGGAAACACCATATATTTT. As protein: CARSCPPGSGNTIYF.

The chain uses TRBV19 and TRBJ2-3, with TRBD1 matching 10 bases. V shed 5 bases, J shed 3 bases, and the junction held 5 bases outside the gene matches. This CDR3 is built from 15 residues. CDR1 and CDR2 from the germline V gene are LNHDA and SQIVND (reference sequence). CDR3 DNA sequence: TGTGCCAGTAGTCTTGGACAGGGGGGAACAGATACGCAGTATTTT. Translation gives CASSLGQGGTDTQYF.

This sequence joins TRBV9 and TRBJ1-2; weak D call: TRBD1 (6 bases). The length of the CDR3 is 14 residues. CDR1 is SGDLS and CDR2 is YYNGEE in the germline V gene. The ends were cut back, 3 bases at V and 4 bases at J, with 13 bases in the middle. CDR3 nucleotides: TGTGCCAGCAGCGGTGGGGGCCTAGTCTATGGCTACACCTTC. Encoded protein: CASSGGGLVYGYTF.

This clone was detected only once. Distinct nucleotide sequences in the sample also encode this CDR3. This chain connects TRBV7-3 to TRBJ2-1; TRBD2 matches 9 bases. With V trimmed by 2 bases and J by 5 bases, 1 base remained unmatched. Germline CDR1 and CDR2: SGHTA and FQGTGA. This CDR3 spans 14 amino acids. CDR3 DNA sequence: TGTGCCAGCAGCTTAGCGGGGGGGAACAATGAGCAGTTCTTC. This translates into CASSLAGGNNEQFF.

The V and J genes are TRBV28 and TRBJ2-1; 11 bases are a match to TRBD1. J was trimmed by 3 bases and V by 2 bases; bases with no gene match: 0. Looked up from germline, CDR1 is MDHEN and CDR2 is SYDVKM. The CDR3 covers 15 residues. The CDR3 DNA is TGTGCCAGCAGTTTAGGGACAGGGGGCTACAATGAGCAGTTCTTC. It encodes CASSLGTGGYNEQFF.

This clone showed up just a few times. The V gene is TRBV29-1, the J gene TRBJ2-1, with D possibly being TRBD1 (5 bases). Germline V lookup: CDR1 SQVTM, CDR2 ANQGSEA. Trimming took off 2 bases at V and 1 base at J, with 18 bases between the two ends. The CDR3 sequence is 17 residues long. The CDR3 DNA reads as TGCAGCGTTGAAAGAGCGCAGGGTAAGGCATCCTACAATGAGCAGTTCTTC. The encoded protein is CSVERAQGKASYNEQFF.

The rearrangement links TRBV5-1 to TRBJ1-2; D is unclear. The germline CDR1 and CDR2 sequences are SGHRS and YFSETQ. This CDR3 comprises 14 residues. V gave up 4 bases and J gave up 5 bases, with 15 bases separating them. CDR3 nucleotides: TGCGCCAGCAGCCTCTCCGATAGCCGATATGGCTACACCTTC. Translation gives CASSLSDSRYGYTF.